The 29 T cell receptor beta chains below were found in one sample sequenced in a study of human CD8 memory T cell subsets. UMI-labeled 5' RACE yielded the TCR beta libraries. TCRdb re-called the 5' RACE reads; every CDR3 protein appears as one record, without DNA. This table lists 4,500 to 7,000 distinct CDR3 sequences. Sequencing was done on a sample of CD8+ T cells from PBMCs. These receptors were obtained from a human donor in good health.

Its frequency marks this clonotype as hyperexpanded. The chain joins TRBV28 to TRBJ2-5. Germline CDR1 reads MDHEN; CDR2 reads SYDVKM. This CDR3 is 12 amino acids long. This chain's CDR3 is CASTKNRKTQYF. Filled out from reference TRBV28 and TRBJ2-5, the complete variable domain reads DVKVTQSSRYLVKRTGEKVFLECVQDMDHENMFWYRQDPGLGLRLIYFSYDVKMKEKGDIPEGYSVSREKKERFSLILESASTNQTSMYLCASTKNRKTQYFGPGTRLLVL.

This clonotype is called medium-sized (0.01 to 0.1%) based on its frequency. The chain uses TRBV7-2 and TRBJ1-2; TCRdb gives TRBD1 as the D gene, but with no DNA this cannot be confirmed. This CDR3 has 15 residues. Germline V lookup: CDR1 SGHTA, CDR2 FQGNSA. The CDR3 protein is CASSSLRGTVYGYTF.

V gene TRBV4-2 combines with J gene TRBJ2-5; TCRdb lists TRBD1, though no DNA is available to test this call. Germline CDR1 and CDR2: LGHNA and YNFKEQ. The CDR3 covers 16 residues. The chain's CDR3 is CASSQSQGAFQETQYF.

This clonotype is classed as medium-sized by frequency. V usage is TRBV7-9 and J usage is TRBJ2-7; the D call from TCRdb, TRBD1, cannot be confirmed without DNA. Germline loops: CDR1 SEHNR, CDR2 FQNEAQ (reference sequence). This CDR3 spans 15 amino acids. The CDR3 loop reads CASSRGQGAMREQYF.

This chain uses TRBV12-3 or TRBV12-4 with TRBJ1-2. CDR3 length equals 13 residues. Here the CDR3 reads CASSLGPAAGYTF.

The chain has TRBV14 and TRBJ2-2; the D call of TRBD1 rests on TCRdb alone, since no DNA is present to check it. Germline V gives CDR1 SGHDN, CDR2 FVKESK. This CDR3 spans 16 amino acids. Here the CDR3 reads CASSRGTGHYTGELFF.

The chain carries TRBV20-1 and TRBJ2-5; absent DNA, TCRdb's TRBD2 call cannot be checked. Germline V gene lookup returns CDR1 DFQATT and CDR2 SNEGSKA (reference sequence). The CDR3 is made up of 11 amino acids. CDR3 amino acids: CSAADLSTQYF.

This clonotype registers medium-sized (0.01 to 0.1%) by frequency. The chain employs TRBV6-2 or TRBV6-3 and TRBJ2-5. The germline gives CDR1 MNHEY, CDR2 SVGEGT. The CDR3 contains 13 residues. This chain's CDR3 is CASSSGVDETQYF.

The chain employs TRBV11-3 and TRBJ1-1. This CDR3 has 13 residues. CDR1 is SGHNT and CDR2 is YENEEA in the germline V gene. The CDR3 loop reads CASSLDYGTEAFF.

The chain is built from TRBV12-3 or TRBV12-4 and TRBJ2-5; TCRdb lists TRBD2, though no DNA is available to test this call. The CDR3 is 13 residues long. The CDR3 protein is CASTPSEQETQYF.

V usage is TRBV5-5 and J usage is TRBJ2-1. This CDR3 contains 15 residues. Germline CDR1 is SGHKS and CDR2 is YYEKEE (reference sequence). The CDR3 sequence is CASSPSGGSYNEQFF.

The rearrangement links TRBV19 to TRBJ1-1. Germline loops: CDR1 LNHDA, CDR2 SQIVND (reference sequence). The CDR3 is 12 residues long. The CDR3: CASRKSNTEAFF. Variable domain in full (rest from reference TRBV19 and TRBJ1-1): DGGITQSPKYLFRKEGQNVTLSCEQNLNHDAMYWYRQDPGQGLRLIYYSQIVNDFQKGDIAEGYSVSREKKESFPLTVTSAQKNPTAFYLCASRKSNTEAFFGQGTRLTVV.

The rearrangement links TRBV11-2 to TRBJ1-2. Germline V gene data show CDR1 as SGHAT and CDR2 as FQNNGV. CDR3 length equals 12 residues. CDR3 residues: CASSLGVYGYTF.

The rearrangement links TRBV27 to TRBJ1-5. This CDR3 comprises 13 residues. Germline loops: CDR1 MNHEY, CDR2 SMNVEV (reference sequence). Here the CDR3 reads CASSHRGNQPQHF.

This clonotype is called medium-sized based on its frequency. CDR3 in amino acids: CASSRRDTEYNEQFF. The V gene is TRBV14, the J gene TRBJ2-1; the D call from TCRdb, TRBD1, cannot be confirmed without DNA. Germline values: CDR1 SGHDN, CDR2 FVKESK. The CDR3 length is 15 residues. The entire variable domain, with the rest obtained from reference TRBV14 and TRBJ2-1, is as follows: EAGVTQFPSHSVIEKGQTVTLRCDPISGHDNLYWYRRVMGKEIKFLLHFVKESKQDESGMPNNRFLAERTGGTYSTLKVQPAELEDSGVYFCASSRRDTEYNEQFFGPGTRLTVL.

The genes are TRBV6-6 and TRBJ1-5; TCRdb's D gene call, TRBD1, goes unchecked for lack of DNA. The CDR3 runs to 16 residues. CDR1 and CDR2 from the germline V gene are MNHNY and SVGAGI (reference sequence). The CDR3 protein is CASSSRDRGVNQPQHF.

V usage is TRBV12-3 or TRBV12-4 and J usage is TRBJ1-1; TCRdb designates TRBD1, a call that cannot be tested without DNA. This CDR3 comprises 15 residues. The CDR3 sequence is CASSPWTGEVTEAFF.

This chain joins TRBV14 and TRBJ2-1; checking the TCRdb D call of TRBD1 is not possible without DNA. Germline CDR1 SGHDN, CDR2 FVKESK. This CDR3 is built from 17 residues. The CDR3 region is CASSQDSSDRGRNEQFF.

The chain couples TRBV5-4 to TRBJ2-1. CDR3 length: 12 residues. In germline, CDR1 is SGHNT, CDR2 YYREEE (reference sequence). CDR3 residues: CASSVTYNEQFF.

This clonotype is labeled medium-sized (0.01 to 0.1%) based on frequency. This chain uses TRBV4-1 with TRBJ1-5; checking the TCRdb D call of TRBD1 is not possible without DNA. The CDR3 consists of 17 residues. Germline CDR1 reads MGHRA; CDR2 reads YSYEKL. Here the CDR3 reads CASSQVTGGTGNQPQHF.

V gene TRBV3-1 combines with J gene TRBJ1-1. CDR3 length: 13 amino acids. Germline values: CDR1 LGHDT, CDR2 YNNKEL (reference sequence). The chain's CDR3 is CASSTGTDTEAFF.

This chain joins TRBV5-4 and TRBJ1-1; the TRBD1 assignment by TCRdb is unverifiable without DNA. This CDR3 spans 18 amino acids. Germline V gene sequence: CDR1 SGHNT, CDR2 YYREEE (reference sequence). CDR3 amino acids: CASSPPGAGNVVDTEAFF.

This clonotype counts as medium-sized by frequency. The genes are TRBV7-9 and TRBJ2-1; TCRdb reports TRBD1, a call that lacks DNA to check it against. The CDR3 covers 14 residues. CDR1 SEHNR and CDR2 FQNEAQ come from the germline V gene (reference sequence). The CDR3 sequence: CASSLAGGYNEQFF.

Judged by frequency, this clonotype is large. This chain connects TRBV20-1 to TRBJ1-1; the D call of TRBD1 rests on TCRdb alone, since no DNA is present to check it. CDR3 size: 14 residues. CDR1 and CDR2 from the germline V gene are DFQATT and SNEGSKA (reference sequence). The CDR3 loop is CSAIGAPQGTEAFF.

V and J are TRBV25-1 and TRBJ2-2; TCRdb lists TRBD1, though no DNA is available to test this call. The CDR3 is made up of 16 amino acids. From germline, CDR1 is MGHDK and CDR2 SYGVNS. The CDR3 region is CASSEFNGILTGELFF.

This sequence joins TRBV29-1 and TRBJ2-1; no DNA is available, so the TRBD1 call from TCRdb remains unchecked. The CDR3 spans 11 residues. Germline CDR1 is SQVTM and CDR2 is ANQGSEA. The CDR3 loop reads CSVGQGNEQFF.

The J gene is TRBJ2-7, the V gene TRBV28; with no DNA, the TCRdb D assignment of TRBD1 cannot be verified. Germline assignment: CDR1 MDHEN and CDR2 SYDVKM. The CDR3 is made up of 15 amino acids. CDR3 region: CASSTGTGASYEQYF.

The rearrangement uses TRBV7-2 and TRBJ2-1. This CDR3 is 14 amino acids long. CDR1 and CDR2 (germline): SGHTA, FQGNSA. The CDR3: CASSPFLSYNEQFF. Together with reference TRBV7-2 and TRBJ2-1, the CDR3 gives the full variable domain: GAGVSQSPSNKVTEKGKDVELRCDPISGHTALYWYRQSLGQGLEFLIYFQGNSAPDKSGLPSDRFSAERTGGSVSTLTIQRTQQEDSAVYLCASSPFLSYNEQFFGPGTRLTVL.

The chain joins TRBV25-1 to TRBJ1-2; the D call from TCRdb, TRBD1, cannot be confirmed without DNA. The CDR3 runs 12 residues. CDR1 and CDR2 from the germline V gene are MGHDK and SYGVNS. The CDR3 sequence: CASSETGEGYTF.